This record looks at one TCR beta chain sequence and its context. This receptor's antigen is unknown. Per-base qualities were not stored, and no clone one base away is much larger. This specimen belongs to a study of cytomegalovirus exposure and HLA in healthy donors (dated by TCRdb to 2015 to 2018). Some background on the complete study: A later analysis indicated that the 110 or so validation repertoires were generated on the platform also employed for the 600 to 750 repertoires of the first cohort. The study was designed to test whether signatures of past pathogen exposure could be identified by cataloging public T cell receptors. High-throughput TCR immunosequencing, statistical association of individual TCRs with disease status, and machine learning were combined to predict cytomegalovirus infection status. A separate validation cohort of about 110 different subjects was used in addition to the roughly 670-subject first cohort.

The paper as a whole reports these results and caveats: Three of the identified cytomegalovirus-associated TCR beta chains were confirmed in vitro to be specific for cytomegalovirus antigens. A total of some 180 TCR beta chains were listed by the study as associated with cytomegalovirus. The classifier was reported to diagnose cytomegalovirus status with high specificity and sensitivity in both the original cohort and the validation cohort. Of the cluster scores, around 95% were above 0 in a later analysis, which found that TCRs clustered in the first cohort also tended to co-occur in the 120 validation repertoires. Across donors, most TCR sequences were observed very rarely, whereas some public TCRs were present in many individuals. It was suggested by the authors that the approach could potentially be generalized to other disease states and immunological phenotypes. A later analysis had no HLA typing for the validation cohort, so co-occurrence there was scored across all 110 or so repertoires.

As encoded in the germline V gene (reference sequence), CDR1 is MNHNY while CDR2 is SVGAGI. From the cysteine up to the phenylalanine, the CDR3 has a length of 15 residues. Just the 45-base CDR3 DNA is kept, in frame starting at base 1. The germline V and J ends show losses of 6 bases and 1 base respectively, and no gene match explains 8 bases of the junction. Libraries were prepared through the immunoSEQ multiplex PCR assay. In the source study's methods: To diagnose cytomegalovirus status from the catalog of TCR beta chain sequences, a statistical classification framework was built. TCRdb limited this immuneACCESS table to in-frame rearrangements with V and J called. A share of clones is missing; checked studies link under half to unresolved V genes, and the rest is unexplained. V and J calls and clone size come straight from that table; D and trimming were deduced from the DNA. The sample yields around 170,000 clones; 85% were counted once. The ten largest clonotypes hold approximately 15% of the sample.

Donors formed part of the validation cohort, which comprised 95 to 150 subjects and was distinct from the first cohort of several hundred subjects. The chain is assembled from TRBV6-6 and TRBJ2-7; 8 middle bases align to TRBD1. This TCR derives from a man aged 18 to 30 in good health and CMV-seropositive. What was sequenced was PBMCs. CDR3 reads: CASRAPDRESYEQYF. At the DNA level, the sequence is TGTGCCAGCAGAGCGCCGGACAGGGAATCCTACGAGCAGTACTTC.